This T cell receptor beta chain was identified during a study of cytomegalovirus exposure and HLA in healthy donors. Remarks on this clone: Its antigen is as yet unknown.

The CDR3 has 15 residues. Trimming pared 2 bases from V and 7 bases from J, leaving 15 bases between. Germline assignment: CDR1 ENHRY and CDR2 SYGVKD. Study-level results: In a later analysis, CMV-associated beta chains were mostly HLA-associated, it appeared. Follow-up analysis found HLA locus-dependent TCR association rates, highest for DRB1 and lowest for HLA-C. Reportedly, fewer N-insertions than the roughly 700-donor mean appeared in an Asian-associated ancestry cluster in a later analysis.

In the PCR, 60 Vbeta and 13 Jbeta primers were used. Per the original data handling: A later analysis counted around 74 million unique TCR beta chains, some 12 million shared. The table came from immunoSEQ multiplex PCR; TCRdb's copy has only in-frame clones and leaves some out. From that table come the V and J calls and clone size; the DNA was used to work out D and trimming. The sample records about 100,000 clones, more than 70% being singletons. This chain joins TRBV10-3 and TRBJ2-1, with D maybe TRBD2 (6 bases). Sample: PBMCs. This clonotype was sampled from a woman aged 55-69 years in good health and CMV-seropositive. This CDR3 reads CAISERSGERNEQFF. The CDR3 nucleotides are TGTGCCATCAGTGAGAGGTCGGGAGAGAGAAATGAGCAGTTCTTC.